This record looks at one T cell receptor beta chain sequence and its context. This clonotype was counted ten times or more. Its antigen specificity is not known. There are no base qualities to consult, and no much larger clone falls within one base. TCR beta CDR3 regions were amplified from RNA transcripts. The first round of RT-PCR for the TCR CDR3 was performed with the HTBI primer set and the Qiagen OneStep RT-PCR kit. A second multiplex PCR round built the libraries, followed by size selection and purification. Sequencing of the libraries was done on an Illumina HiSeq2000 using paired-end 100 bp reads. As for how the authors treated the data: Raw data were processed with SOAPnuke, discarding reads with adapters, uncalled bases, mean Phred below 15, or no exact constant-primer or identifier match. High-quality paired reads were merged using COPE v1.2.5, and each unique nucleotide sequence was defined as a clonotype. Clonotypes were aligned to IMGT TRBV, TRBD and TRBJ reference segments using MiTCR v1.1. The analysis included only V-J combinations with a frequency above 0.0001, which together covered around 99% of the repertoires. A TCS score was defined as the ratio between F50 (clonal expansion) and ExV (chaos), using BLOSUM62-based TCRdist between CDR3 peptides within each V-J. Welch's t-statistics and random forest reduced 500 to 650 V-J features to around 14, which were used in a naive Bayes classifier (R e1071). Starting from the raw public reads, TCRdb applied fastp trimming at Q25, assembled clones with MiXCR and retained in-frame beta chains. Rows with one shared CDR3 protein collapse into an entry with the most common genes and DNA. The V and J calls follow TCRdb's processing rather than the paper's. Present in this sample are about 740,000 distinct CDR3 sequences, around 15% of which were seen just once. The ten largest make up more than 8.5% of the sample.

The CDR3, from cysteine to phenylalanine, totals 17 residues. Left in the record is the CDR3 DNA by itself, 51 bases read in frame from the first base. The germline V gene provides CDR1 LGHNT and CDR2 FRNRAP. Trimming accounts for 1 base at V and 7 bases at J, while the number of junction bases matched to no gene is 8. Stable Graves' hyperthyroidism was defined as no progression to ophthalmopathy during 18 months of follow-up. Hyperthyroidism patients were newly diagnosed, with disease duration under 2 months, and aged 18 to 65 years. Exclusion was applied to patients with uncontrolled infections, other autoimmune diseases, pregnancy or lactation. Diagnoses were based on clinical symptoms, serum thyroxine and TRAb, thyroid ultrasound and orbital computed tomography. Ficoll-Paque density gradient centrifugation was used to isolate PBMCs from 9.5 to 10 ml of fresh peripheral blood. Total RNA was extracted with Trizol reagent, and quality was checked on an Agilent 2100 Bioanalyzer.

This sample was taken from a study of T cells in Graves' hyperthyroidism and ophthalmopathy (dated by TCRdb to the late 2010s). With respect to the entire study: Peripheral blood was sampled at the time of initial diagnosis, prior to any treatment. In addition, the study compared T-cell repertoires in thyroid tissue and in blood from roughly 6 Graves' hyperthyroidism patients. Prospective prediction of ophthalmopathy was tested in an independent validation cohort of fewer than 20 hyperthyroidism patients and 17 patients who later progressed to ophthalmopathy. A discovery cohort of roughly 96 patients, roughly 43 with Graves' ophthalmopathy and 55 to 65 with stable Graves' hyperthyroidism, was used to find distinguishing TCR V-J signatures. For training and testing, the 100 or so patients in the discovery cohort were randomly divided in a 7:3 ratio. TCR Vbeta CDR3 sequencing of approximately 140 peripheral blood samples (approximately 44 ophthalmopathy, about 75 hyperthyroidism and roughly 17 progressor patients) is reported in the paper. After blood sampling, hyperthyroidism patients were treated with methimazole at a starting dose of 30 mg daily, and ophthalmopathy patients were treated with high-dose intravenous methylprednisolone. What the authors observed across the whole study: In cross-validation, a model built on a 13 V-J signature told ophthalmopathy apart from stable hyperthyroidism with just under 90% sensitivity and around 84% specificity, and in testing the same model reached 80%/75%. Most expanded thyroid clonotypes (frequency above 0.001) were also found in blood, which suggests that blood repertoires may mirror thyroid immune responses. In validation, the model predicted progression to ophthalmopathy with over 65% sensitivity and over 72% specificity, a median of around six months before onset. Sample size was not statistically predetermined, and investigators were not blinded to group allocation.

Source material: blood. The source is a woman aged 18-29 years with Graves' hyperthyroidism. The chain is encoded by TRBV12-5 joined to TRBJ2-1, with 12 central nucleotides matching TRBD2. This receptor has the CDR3 CASGLALLAGGWNEQFF. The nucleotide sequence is TGTGCTAGTGGTTTGGCCTTACTAGCGGGAGGATGGAATGAGCAGTTCTTC.